This T cell receptor (beta chain) was obtained from a study of shared T cell receptors in the human thymus. This clone was seen a single time. The V gene's germline CDR1 is LGHNA and CDR2 YSLEER. With 2 bases clipped from V and 2 bases from J, the junction kept 7 bases outside the gene matches. CDR3 length: 17 residues. Method: immunoSEQ multiplex PCR; TCRdb's copy keeps in-frame clones and lacks some. This table has about 660,000 clones, roughly 90% appearing once. These sequences were also reported in another study, on human thymus T cells. This second report adds: It was healthy Finnish infants having corrective surgery for congenital heart defects who were the donors.

This rearrangement joins TRBV4-3 to TRBJ2-7, with 12 nucleotides matching TRBD2. The TCR originated in a boy in the first two years of life with a congenital heart defect. The sequenced sample was thymocytes. For the CDR3, the DNA is TGCGCCAGCAGCCAAAGGAGACTAGCGGGAGAACCCTACGAGCAGTACTTC. As protein: CASSQRRLAGEPYEQYF.